This T cell receptor beta chain comes out of a study of PD-L1 blockade in urothelial cancer. The time point was: pretreatment peripheral blood. Patients in the study were battling locally advanced or metastatic urothelial carcinoma. CDR3 length equals 16 residues. After removal of 6 bases from V and 14 bases from J, the junction contained 23 bases not matched to a gene. The V gene's germline CDR1 is MDHEN and CDR2 SYDVKM. Libraries were prepared by immunoSEQ multiplex PCR; TCRdb keeps only in-frame clonotypes and omits some of them. The sample carries about 56,000 clones, 85% to 90% recorded once. The gene calls are TRBV28 and TRBJ2-3; 7 bases fit TRBD2. The receptor comes from a man between 70 and 80 years old with urothelial cancer. The sequencing used PBMCs, collected around atezolizumab (anti-PD-L1) treatment. In DNA, the CDR3 is TGTGCCAGCAGCCCATCTGCGGGAGAGGGGCACAGATACGCGTATTTT. This gives the protein CASSPSAGEGHRYAYF.